This entry describes one T cell receptor beta chain. What it binds is unknown. The protocol was immunoSEQ multiplex PCR, while the TCRdb copy is restricted to in-frame clones and leaves out a portion. The table includes hundreds of thousands of clones, 87% detected once. As for treatment: some 20 received Ad26.COV2.S at low or high dose, single or two shots; about five received placebo; per-sample allocation not given. Samples analyzed were those drawn on day 63 after the first vaccine or placebo injection. This Boston cohort included adults aged 18-55 years. Vaccine was an Ad26 vector expressing Wuhan-strain SARS-CoV-2 spike. This entry is derived from a study of Ad26.COV2.S vaccination and SARS-CoV-2 variants. At the level of the study: It was the COV1001 Ad26.COV2.S trial arm that included the donor.

Study outcomes and limitations: People given the vaccine had a wider spike-specific TCR breadth than placebo recipients did.

The starting material was peripheral blood, obtained in a trial of Ad26.COV2.S vaccine versus placebo. This receptor was obtained from a person between 18 and 65 years old who received the Ad26.COV2.S COVID-19 vaccine or a placebo.

The CDR3 DNA sequence: TGTGCCAGCAGCCAGGAGGGGTATGGCTACACCTTC. Its protein is CASSQEGYGYTF. The chain employs TRBV3-1 (or the pseudogene TRBV3-2) and TRBJ1-2, with D tentatively TRBD1 (5 bases). Germline CDR1 is LGHDT and CDR2 is YNNKEL (reference sequence). V lost 3 bases and J lost 5, with 7 bases in between. CDR3 length equals 12 residues.